These T cell receptor beta chains were read from a single sample in a study of Graves' ophthalmopathy and Graves' hyperthyroidism. TCRdb redid the calling of the multiplex PCR reads with MiXCR, one entry per CDR3 protein. The sample holds approximately 210,000 distinct CDR3 sequences, around 28% seen once. Sequenced material: peripheral blood. Receptor source: a man aged 45-65 years with Graves' ophthalmopathy. Both conserved end residues are trimmed from each CDR3. The order of the fields is J gene, V gene, CDR3 protein.

j_call: TRBJ1-2; v_call: TRBV12-3/TRBV12-4; cdr3_aa: ASSSQGGRGYGYT
j_call: TRBJ1-5; v_call: TRBV28; cdr3_aa: ATLQGAGNQPQH
j_call: TRBJ2-1; v_call: TRBV12-3/TRBV12-4; cdr3_aa: ASSGTSGFHNEQF
j_call: TRBJ2-6; v_call: TRBV9; cdr3_aa: ASSGTLATSGANVLT
j_call: TRBJ2-7; v_call: TRBV12-3/TRBV12-4; cdr3_aa: ASSLGAGAVYEQY
j_call: TRBJ2-7; v_call: TRBV20-1; cdr3_aa: SASGLAGAALRVEQY
j_call: TRBJ1-1; v_call: TRBV6-2/TRBV6-3; cdr3_aa: ASIQGQGAWVDAF
j_call: TRBJ2-7; v_call: TRBV27; cdr3_aa: ASSPDRVSDEQY
j_call: TRBJ1-5; v_call: TRBV6-2/TRBV6-3; cdr3_aa: ASIEAGQPNQPQH
j_call: TRBJ1-2; v_call: TRBV5-1; cdr3_aa: ASSLEAVRGYT
j_call: TRBJ1-1; v_call: TRBV28; cdr3_aa: ASSSPGQANTEAF
j_call: TRBJ1-5; v_call: TRBV10-3; cdr3_aa: AISDTGNSANQPQH
j_call: TRBJ2-7; v_call: TRBV14; cdr3_aa: ASSQLGKLREASYEQY
j_call: TRBJ2-5; v_call: TRBV20-1; cdr3_aa: SARDPGELEETQY